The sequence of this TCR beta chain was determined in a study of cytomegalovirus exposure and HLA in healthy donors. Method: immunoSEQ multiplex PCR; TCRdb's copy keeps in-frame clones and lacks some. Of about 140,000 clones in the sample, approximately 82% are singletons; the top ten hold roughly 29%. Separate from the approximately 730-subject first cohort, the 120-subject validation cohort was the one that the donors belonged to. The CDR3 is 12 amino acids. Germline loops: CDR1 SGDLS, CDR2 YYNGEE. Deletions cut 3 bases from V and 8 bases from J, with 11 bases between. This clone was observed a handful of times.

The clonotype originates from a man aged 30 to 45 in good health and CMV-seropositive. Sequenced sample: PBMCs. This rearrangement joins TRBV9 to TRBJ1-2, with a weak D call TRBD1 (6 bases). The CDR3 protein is CASSANRVGYTF. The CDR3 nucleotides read TGTGCCAGCAGCGCAAACAGGGTCGGCTACACCTTC.